What follows are 5 T cell receptor beta chains derived from one specimen sequenced in a study of blood T cell repertoires in COVID-19. The data were produced by immunoSEQ multiplex PCR, yet TCRdb's version contains in-frame clones alone and is incomplete. The sample comprises under 350,000 clones, under 90% of which are singletons, and approximately 2.2% rests with the top ten. What was sequenced was peripheral blood. These receptors were taken from a man aged 50-59 years with acute or convalescent COVID-19.

The chain employs TRBV5-1 and TRBJ1-1; D is uncertain. Germline CDR1 is SGHRS and CDR2 is YFSETQ. This CDR3 contains 15 residues. Trimming took 4 bases from V and 1 from J, leaving 14 bases between them. CDR3: CASSLRVGWNTEAFF. In DNA form, the CDR3 reads TGCGCCAGCAGCCTCCGGGTCGGGTGGAACACTGAAGCTTTCTTT. Combining the CDR3 with reference TRBV5-1 and TRBJ1-1 gives the whole variable domain KAGVTQTPRYLIKTRGQQVTLSCSPISGHRSVSWYQQTPGQGLQFLFEYFSETQRNKGNFPGRFSGRQFSNSRSEMNVSTLELGDSALYLCASSLRVGWNTEAFFGQGTRLTVV.

The chain links TRBV27 to TRBJ2-5; 8 positions agree with TRBD1. V was clipped by 5 bases and J by 5 bases; unmatched bases: 4. CDR3 length: 13 amino acids. Germline values: CDR1 MNHEY, CDR2 SMNVEV (reference sequence). CDR3 coding DNA: TGTGCCAGCAGTCTACAGGGGGTGGAGACCCAGTACTTC. It specifies CASSLQGVETQYF.

The chain links TRBV12-5 to TRBJ1-1, with D hard to call. Trimming took 5 bases from V and 5 from J, leaving 15 bases between them. CDR3 size: 14 residues. Germline CDR1 LGHNT, CDR2 FRNRAP. CDR3 amino acids: CASGPTRASTEAFF. CDR3 DNA sequence: TGTGCTAGTGGTCCCACGCGGGCGTCAACTGAAGCTTTCTTT.

V usage is TRBV18 and J usage is TRBJ2-7, with TRBD2 as a possible D gene (6 bases). The length of the CDR3 is 13 residues. The V end lost 3 bases, the J end lost 2 bases, and 8 bases lay between the germline ends. Germline V lookup: CDR1 KGHSH, CDR2 LQKENI. CDR3 coding DNA: TGTGCCAGCTCACCGGGGGAGGCCTACGAGCAGTACTTC. Its translation: CASSPGEAYEQYF.

V and J are TRBV29-1 and TRBJ2-7; 7 bases fit TRBD1. The V gene end was trimmed by 6 bases and the J gene end by 4 bases; junction bases not matched to a gene: 15. CDR3 length: 15 residues. Germline V gene sequence: CDR1 SQVTM, CDR2 ANQGSEA. Here the CDR3 DNA reads TGCAGCGTCGCCGGGACAGCAATAGGGCGTTACGAGCAGTACTTC. Translating it yields CSVAGTAIGRYEQYF.